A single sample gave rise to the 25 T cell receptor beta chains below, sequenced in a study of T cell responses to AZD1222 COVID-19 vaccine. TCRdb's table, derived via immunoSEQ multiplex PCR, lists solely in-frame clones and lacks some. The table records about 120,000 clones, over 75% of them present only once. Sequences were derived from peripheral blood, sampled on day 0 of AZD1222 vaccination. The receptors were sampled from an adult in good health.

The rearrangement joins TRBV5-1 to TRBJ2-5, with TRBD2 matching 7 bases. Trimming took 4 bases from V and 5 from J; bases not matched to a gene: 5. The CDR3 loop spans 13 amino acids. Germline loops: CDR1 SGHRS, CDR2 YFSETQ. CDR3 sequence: CASSQGGDETQYF. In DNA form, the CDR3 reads TGCGCCAGCAGCCAGGGAGGGGACGAGACCCAGTACTTC.

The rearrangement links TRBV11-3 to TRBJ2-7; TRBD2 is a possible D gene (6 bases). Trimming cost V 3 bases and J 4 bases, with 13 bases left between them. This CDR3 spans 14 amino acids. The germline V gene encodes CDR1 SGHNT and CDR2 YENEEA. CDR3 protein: CASSLPRREYEQYF. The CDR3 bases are TGTGCCAGCAGCTTGCCCAGGAGGGAGTACGAGCAGTACTTC.

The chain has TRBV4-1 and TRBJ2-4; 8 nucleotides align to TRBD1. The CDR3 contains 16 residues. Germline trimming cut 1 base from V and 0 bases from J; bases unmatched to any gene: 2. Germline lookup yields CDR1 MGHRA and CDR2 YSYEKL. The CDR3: CASSQGQGLAKNIQYF. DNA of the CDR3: TGCGCCAGCAGCCAAGGACAGGGGCTAGCCAAAAACATTCAGTACTTC.

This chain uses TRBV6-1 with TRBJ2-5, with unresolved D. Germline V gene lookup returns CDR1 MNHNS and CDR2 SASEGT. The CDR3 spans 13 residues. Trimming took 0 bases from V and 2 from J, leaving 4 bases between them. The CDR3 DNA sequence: TGTGCCAGCAGTGAAGCAGGGCAAGAGACCCAGTACTTC. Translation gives CASSEAGQETQYF.

DNA of the CDR3: TGTGCCAGCAGCAAAATGGGGAGGGAGACCTACAATGAGCAGTTCTTC. Translated: CASSKMGRETYNEQFF. The V gene is TRBV21-1, the J gene TRBJ2-1; TRBD2 was called by the table and not checked on the DNA. TRBV21-1 is described as a pseudogene. CDR3 length: 16 amino acids.

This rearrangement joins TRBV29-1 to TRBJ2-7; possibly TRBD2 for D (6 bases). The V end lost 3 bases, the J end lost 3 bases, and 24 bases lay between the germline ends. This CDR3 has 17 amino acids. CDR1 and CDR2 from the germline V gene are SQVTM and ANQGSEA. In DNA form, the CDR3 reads TGCAGCGTTGATATAGGTAGCGGACTAAGCCAGAACTACGAGCAGTACTTC. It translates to CSVDIGSGLSQNYEQYF.

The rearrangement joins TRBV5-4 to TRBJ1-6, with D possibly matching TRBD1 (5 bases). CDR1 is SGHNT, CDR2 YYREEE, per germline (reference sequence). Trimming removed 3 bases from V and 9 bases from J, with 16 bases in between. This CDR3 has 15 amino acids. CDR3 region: CASSSGTQIGSPLHF. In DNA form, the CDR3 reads TGTGCCAGCAGCTCTGGGACTCAAATCGGTTCACCCCTCCACTTT. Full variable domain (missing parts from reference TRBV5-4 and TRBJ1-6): ETGVTQSPTHLIKTRGQQVTLRCSSQSGHNTVSWYQQALGQGPQFIFQYYREEENGRGNFPPRFSGLQFPNYSSELNVNALELDDSALYLCASSSGTQIGSPLHFGNGTRLTVT.

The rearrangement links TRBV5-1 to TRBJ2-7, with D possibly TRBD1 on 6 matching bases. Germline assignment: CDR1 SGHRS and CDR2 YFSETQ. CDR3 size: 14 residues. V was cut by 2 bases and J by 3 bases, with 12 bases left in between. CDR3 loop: CASSFGQHHYEQYF. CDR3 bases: TGCGCCAGCAGCTTCGGACAGCACCACTACGAGCAGTACTTC.

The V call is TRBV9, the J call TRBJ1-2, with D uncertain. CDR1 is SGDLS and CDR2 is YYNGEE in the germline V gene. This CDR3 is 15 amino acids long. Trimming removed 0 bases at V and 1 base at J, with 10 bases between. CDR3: CASSVGGTNNYGYTF. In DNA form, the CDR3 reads TGTGCCAGCAGCGTAGGGGGTACAAATAACTATGGCTACACCTTC.

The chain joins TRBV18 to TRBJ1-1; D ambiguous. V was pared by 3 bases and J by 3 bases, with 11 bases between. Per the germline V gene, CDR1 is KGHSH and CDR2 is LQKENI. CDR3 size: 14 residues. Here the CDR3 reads CASSPGVRDTEAFF. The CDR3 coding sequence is TGTGCCAGCTCACCCGGGGTTCGGGACACTGAAGCTTTCTTT. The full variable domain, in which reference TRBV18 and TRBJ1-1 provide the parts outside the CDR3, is NAGVMQNPRHLVRRRGQEARLRCSPMKGHSHVYWYRQLPEEGLKFMVYLQKENIIDESGMPKERFSAEFPKEGPSILRIQQVVRGDSAAYFCASSPGVRDTEAFFGQGTRLTVV.

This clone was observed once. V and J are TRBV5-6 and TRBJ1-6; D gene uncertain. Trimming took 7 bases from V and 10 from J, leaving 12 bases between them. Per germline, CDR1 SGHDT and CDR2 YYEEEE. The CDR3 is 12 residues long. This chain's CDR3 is CASLGGGSPLHF. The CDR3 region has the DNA TGTGCCAGCTTGGGTGGTGGGTCACCCCTCCACTTT. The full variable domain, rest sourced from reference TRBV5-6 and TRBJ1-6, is DAGVTQSPTHLIKTRGQQVTLRCSPKSGHDTVSWYQQALGQGPQFIFQYYEEEERQRGNFPDRFSGHQFPNYSSELNVNALLLGDSALYLCASLGGGSPLHFGNGTRLTVT.

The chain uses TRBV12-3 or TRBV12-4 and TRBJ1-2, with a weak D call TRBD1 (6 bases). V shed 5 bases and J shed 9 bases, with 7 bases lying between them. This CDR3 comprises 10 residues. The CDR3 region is CASSGDSYTF. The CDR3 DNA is TGTGCCAGCAGTGGGGACAGCTACACCTTC.

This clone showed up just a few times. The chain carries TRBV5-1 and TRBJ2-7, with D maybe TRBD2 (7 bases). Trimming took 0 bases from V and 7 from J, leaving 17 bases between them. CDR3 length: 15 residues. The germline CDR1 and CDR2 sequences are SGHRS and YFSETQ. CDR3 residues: CASSLVPRGRSEQYF. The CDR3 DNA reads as TGCGCCAGCAGCTTGGTACCGCGGGGGCGCAGTGAGCAGTACTTC.

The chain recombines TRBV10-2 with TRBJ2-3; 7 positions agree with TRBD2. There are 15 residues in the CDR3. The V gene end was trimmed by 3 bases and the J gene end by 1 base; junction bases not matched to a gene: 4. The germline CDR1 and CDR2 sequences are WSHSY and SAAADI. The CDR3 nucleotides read TGCGCCAGCAGTGATGGTGGGAGGGGCACAGATACGCAGTATTTT. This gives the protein CASSDGGRGTDTQYF.

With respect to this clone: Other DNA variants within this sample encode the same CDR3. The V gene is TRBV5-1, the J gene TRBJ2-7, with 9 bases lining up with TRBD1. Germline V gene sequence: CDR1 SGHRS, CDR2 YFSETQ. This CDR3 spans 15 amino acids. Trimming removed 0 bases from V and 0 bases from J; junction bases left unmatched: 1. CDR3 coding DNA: TGCGCCAGCAGCTTGGGGACAGGGGTCTCCTACGAGCAGTACTTC. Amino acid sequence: CASSLGTGVSYEQYF.

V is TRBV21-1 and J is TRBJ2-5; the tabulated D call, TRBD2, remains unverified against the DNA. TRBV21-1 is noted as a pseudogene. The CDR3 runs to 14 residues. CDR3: CASSIDCPSGGQYF. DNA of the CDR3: TGTGCCAGCAGCATAGACTGTCCGTCGGGGGGCCAGTACTTC.

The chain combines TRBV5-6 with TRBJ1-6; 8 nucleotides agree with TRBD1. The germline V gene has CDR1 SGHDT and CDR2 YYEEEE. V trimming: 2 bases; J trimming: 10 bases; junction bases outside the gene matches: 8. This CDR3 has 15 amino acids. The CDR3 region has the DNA TGTGCCAGCAGCTTTTTGGACAGGGCTGAATCACCCCTCCACTTT. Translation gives CASSFLDRAESPLHF.

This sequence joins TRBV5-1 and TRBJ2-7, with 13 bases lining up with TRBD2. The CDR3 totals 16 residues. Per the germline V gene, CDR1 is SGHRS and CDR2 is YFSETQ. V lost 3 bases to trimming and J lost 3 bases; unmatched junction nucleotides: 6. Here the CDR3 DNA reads TGCGCCAGCAGCTACGGACGGACTAGCGGGAGCTACGAGCAGTACTTC. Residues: CASSYGRTSGSYEQYF.

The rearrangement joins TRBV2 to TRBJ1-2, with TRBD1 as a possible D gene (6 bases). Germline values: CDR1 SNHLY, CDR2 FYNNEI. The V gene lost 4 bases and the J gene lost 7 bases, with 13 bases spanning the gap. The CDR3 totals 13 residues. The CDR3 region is CASSVGGGSGYTF. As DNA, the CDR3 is TGTGCCAGCAGTGTAGGAGGGGGGTCTGGCTACACCTTC.

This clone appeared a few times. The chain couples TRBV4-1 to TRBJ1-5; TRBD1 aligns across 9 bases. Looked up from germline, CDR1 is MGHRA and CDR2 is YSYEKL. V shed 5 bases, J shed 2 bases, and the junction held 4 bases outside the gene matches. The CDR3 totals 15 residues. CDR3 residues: CASSAGQGGNQPQHF. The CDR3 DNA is TGCGCCAGCAGCGCGGGACAGGGTGGCAATCAGCCCCAGCATTTT.

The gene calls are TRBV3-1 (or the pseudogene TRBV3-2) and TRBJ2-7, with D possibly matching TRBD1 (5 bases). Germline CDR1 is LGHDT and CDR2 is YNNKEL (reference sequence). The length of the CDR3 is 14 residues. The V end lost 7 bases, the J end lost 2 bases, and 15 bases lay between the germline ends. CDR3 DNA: TGTGCCAGCATCCCCTGGATGGGGCCCTACGAGCAGTACTTC. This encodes CASIPWMGPYEQYF.

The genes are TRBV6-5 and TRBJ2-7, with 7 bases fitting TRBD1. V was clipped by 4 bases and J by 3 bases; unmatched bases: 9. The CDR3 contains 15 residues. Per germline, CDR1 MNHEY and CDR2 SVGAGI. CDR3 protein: CASSSLFGQDYEQYF. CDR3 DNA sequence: TGTGCCAGCAGTTCCCTTTTCGGACAGGACTACGAGCAGTACTTC.

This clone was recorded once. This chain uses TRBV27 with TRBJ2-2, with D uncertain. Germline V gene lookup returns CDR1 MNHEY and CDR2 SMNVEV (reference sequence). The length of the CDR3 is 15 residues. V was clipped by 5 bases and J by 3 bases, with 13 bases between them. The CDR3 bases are TGTGCCAGCAGTCCCTCGGATGGGTACACCGGGGAGCTGTTTTTT. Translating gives CASSPSDGYTGELFF.

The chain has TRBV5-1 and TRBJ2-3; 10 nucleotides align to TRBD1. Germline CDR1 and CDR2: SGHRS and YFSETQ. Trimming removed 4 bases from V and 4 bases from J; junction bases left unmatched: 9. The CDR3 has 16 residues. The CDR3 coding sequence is TGCGCCAGCAGCCAGCGACAGGGGGCAGGATCAGATACGCAGTATTTT. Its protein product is CASSQRQGAGSDTQYF.

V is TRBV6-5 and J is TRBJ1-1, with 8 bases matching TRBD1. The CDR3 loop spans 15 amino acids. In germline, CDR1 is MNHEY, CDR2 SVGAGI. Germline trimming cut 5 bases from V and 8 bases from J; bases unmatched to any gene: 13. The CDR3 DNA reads TGTGCCAGCAGTCCCCGGGACAGGAGGATGCTGGAAGCTTTCTTT. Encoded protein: CASSPRDRRMLEAFF.